This passage covers 3 T cell receptor beta chains from one sample sequenced in a study of neurological immune-mediated disorders. TCRdb itself ran the 5' RACE reads through MiXCR, one entry per CDR3 protein. The data contain approximately 50,000 distinct CDR3 sequences, 3% to 4.5% of them singletons. The specimen sequenced was PBMCs. Every receptor here comes from a man in his sixties with multiple sclerosis.

Many counts were recorded for this clonotype. The chain has TRBV7-9 and TRBJ2-1; a possible D gene is TRBD2 (6 bases). CDR1 is SEHNR, CDR2 FQNEAQ, per germline (reference sequence). CDR3 size: 13 residues. Trimming shortened V by 6 bases and J by 10 bases, and 16 bases separated the two germline ends. Here the CDR3 DNA reads TGTGCCAGCAGTTTCCCGGGACTTGGGGAGCAGTTCTTC. Protein sequence: CASSFPGLGEQFF.

This clonotype occurred many times. The rearrangement uses TRBV7-2 and TRBJ2-3; 7 bases match TRBD1. Germline loops: CDR1 SGHTA, CDR2 FQGNSA. V was pared by 1 base and J by 7 bases, with 8 bases of the junction left unmatched. The CDR3 is made up of 15 amino acids. CDR3 residues: CASSLDSRQGNTQYF. Written as DNA, the CDR3 is TGTGCCAGCAGCTTAGATAGTCGACAGGGCAATACGCAGTATTTT.

This clonotype was counted only a few times. A much more abundant neighbour one base away suggests this may be a read error. The V and J genes are TRBV29-1 and TRBJ1-5; D remains unclear. Germline V gives CDR1 SQVTM, CDR2 ANQGSEA. CDR3 size: 13 residues. CDR3 protein: CSAAFAVNQHQHF. CDR3 DNA sequence: TGCAGCGCCGCCTTCGCGGTTAATCAGCACCAGCATTTT.